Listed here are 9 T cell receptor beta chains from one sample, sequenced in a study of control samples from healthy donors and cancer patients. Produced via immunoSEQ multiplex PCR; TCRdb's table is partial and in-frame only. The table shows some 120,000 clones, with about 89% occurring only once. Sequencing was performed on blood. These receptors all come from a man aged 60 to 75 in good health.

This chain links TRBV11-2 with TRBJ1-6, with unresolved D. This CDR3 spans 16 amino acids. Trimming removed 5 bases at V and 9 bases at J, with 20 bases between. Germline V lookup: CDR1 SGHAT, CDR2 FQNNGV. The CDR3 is CASSPMGGVGSSPLHF. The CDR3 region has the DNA TGTGCCAGCAGCCCGATGGGCGGAGTTGGTAGTTCACCCCTCCACTTT.

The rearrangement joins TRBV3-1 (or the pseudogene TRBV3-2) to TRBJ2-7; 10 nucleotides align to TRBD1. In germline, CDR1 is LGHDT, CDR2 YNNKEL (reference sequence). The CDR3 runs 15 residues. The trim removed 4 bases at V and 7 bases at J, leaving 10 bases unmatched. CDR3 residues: CASSPGTGEGGEQYF. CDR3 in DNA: TGTGCCAGCAGCCCTGGGACAGGGGAAGGTGGAGAGCAGTACTTC.

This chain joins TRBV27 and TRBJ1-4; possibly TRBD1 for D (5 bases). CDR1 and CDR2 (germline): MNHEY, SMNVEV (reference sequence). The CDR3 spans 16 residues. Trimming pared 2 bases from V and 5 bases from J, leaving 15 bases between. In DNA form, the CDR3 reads TGTGCCAGCAGTTTACATGCGACAGCAAGCAATGAAAAACTGTTTTTT. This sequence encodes CASSLHATASNEKLFF.

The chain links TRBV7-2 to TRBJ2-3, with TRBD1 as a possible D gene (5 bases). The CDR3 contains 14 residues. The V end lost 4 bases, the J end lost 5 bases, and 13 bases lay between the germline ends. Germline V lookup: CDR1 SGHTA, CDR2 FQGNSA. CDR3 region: CASSSYQGRDTQYF. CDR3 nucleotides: TGTGCCAGCAGCTCATATCAGGGTAGAGATACGCAGTATTTT.

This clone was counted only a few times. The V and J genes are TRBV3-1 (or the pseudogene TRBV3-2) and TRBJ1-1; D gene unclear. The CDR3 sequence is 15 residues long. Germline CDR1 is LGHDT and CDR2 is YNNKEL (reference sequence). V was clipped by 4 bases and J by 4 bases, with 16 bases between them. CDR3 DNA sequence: TGTGCCAGCAGCCCTGTCTGGGTCGGAGGCACTGAAGCTTTCTTT. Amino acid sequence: CASSPVWVGGTEAFF.

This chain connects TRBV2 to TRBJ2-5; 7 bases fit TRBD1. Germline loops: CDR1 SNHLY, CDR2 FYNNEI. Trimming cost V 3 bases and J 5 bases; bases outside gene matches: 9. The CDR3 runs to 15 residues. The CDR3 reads CASSENRGLRETQYF. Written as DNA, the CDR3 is TGTGCCAGCAGTGAGAACAGGGGTTTGCGGGAGACCCAGTACTTC.

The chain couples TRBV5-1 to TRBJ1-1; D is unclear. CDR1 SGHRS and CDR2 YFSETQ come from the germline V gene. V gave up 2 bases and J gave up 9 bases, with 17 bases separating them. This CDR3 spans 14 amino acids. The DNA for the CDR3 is TGCGCCAGCAGCTTACTCGACCGAGACACGCAAGCTTTCTTT. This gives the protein CASSLLDRDTQAFF. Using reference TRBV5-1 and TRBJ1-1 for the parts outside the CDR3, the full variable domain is KAGVTQTPRYLIKTRGQQVTLSCSPISGHRSVSWYQQTPGQGLQFLFEYFSETQRNKGNFPGRFSGRQFSNSRSEMNVSTLELGDSALYLCASSLLDRDTQAFFGQGTRLTVV.

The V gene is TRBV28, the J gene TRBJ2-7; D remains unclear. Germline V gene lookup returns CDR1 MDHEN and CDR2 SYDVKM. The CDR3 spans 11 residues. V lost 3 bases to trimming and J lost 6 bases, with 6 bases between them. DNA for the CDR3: TGTGCCAGCAGTTTGACGGGCGAGCAGTACTTC. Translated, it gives CASSLTGEQYF.

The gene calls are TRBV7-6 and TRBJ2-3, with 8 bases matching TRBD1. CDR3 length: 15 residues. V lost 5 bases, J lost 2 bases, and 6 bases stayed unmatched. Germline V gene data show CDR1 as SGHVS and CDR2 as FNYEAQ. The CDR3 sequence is CASSRDRFNTDTQYF. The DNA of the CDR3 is TGTGCCAGCAGCCGGGACAGGTTTAACACAGATACGCAGTATTTT. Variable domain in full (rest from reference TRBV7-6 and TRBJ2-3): GAGVSQSPRYKVTKRGQDVALRCDPISGHVSLYWYRQALGQGPEFLTYFNYEAQQDKSGLPNDRFSAERPEGSISTLTIQRTEQRDSAMYRCASSRDRFNTDTQYFGPGTRLTVL.